This passage covers 25 T cell receptor beta chains from one sample sequenced in a study of T cell responses to AZD1222 COVID-19 vaccine. Generated by immunoSEQ multiplex PCR, the TCRdb table keeps only in-frame clones and is missing some. The repertoire has approximately 100,000 clones, around nine tenths of them found once; the top ten carry 12%. The sequenced sample was peripheral blood, obtained on day 0 of AZD1222 vaccination. Every receptor here comes from an adult in good health.

This clone was counted once. This chain connects TRBV19 to TRBJ1-4; D might be TRBD1 (5 bases). The CDR3 loop spans 13 amino acids. V lost 3 bases to trimming and J lost 7 bases, with 9 bases between them. The germline V gene has CDR1 LNHDA and CDR2 SQIVND (reference sequence). The CDR3 loop is CASSMGRAEKLFF. The CDR3 DNA reads TGTGCCAGTAGTATGGGGCGGGCTGAAAAACTGTTTTTT.

CDR3 region: CASSEIGRAYEQYF. CDR3 coding DNA: TGTGCCAGCAGTGAGATCGGGAGGGCCTACGAGCAGTACTTC. This chain links TRBV6-1 with TRBJ2-7; 8 bases are a match to TRBD2. The CDR3 runs to 14 residues. Germline lookup yields CDR1 MNHNS and CDR2 SASEGT. With 3 bases clipped from V and 2 bases from J, the junction kept 3 bases outside the gene matches.

The chain uses TRBV7-2 and TRBJ2-7; either TRBD1 or TRBD2 may supply D (6 bases each). Trimming took 6 bases from V and 1 from J, leaving 16 bases between them. This CDR3 has 15 residues. Germline values: CDR1 SGHTA, CDR2 FQGNSA. The chain's CDR3 is CASRYNGGPSYEQYF. The DNA for the CDR3 is TGTGCCAGCAGATATAATGGGGGGCCTTCCTACGAGCAGTACTTC.

The chain links TRBV7-2 to TRBJ2-4; possibly TRBD1 for D (6 bases). Trimming removed 0 bases from V and 6 bases from J, with 15 bases in between. There are 16 residues in the CDR3. Germline V gene sequence: CDR1 SGHTA, CDR2 FQGNSA. For the CDR3, the DNA is TGTGCCAGCAGCTTAGCGCAGGGGAGATCTTTAAACATTCAGTACTTC. Its translation is CASSLAQGRSLNIQYF.

This chain uses TRBV7-2 with TRBJ2-7, with 10 positions matching TRBD2. CDR3 length: 15 amino acids. V lost 4 bases to trimming and J lost 1 base; unmatched junction nucleotides: 4. Germline values: CDR1 SGHTA, CDR2 FQGNSA. DNA of the CDR3: TGTGCCAGCAGCTCAGAGCGGGGGGGGTCCTACGAGCAGTACTTC. It specifies CASSSERGGSYEQYF. Filled out from reference TRBV7-2 and TRBJ2-7, the complete variable domain reads GAGVSQSPSNKVTEKGKDVELRCDPISGHTALYWYRQSLGQGLEFLIYFQGNSAPDKSGLPSDRFSAERTGGSVSTLTIQRTQQEDSAVYLCASSSERGGSYEQYFGPGTRLTVT.

The rearrangement joins TRBV3-1 (or the pseudogene TRBV3-2) to TRBJ2-2; D remains unclear. The CDR3 contains 12 residues. The germline CDR1 and CDR2 sequences are LGHDT and YNNKEL (reference sequence). With 2 bases removed from V and 7 bases from J, the gap between germline ends came to 5 bases. The CDR3 DNA sequence: TGTGCCAGCAGCCAATATATCGGGGAGCTGTTTTTT. Translation gives CASSQYIGELFF.

This sequence joins TRBV9 and TRBJ2-3; 12 positions agree with TRBD2. The CDR3 is made up of 15 amino acids. J gave up 4 bases and V 9 bases, and 9 bases lay outside the gene matches. The germline V gene has CDR1 SGDLS and CDR2 YYNGEE. In nucleotides, the CDR3 is TGTGCCACCTCGACTAGCGGGAGTAACTCAGATACGCAGTATTTT. As protein: CATSTSGSNSDTQYF.

The table lists this clone with a count of one. The J gene is TRBJ2-1, the V gene TRBV6-5; TRBD2 aligns across 8 bases. CDR1 MNHEY and CDR2 SVGAGI come from the germline V gene. This CDR3 is 15 amino acids long. Trimming took 6 bases from V and 8 from J; bases not matched to a gene: 12. The DNA for the CDR3 is TGTGCCAGCAGGGGGGCAAGGGCGGGAGGATATGAGCAGTTCTTC. Residues: CASRGARAGGYEQFF.

The chain employs TRBV3-1 (or the pseudogene TRBV3-2) and TRBJ2-3; TRBD2 matches at 9 bases. The trim removed 5 bases at V and 4 bases at J, leaving 13 bases unmatched. CDR1 is LGHDT, CDR2 YNNKEL, per germline (reference sequence). The CDR3 covers 17 residues. CDR3 in amino acids: CASSYLAGAGSADTQYF. The CDR3 nucleotides are TGTGCCAGCAGCTACTTAGCGGGAGCGGGATCGGCAGATACGCAGTATTTT.

The chain links TRBV18 to TRBJ2-7; a possible D gene is TRBD1 (7 bases). The CDR3 length is 14 residues. The V gene lost 5 bases and the J gene lost 3 bases, with 14 bases spanning the gap. Germline lookup yields CDR1 KGHSH and CDR2 LQKENI. CDR3 DNA sequence: TGTGCCAGCTCAAATCAGGGGGGACTCTACGAGCAGTACTTC. Protein: CASSNQGGLYEQYF.

This clone appeared a single time. CDR3 loop: CASSLITNEKLFF. The DNA of the CDR3 is TGTGCCAGCAGCTTAATAACTAATGAAAAACTGTTTTTT. The J gene is TRBJ1-4, the V gene TRBV7-2; D gene unclear. The CDR3 covers 13 residues. Deletions cut 2 bases from V and 1 base from J, with 2 bases between. Germline values: CDR1 SGHTA, CDR2 FQGNSA.

The rearrangement links TRBV30 to TRBJ2-7, with D possibly matching TRBD1 (5 bases). With 5 bases removed from V and 0 bases from J, the gap between germline ends came to 11 bases. The CDR3 totals 13 residues. The germline V gene encodes CDR1 GTSNPN and CDR2 SVGIG (reference sequence). The CDR3 region is CAWDRQSSYEQYF. CDR3 sequence (DNA): TGTGCCTGGGACAGACAAAGCTCCTACGAGCAGTACTTC. The variable domain in full, with the rest retrieved from reference TRBV30 and TRBJ2-7, is SQTIHQWPATLVQPVGSPLSLECTVEGTSNPNLYWYRQAAGRGLQLLFYSVGIGQISSEVPQNLSASRPQDRQFILSSKKLLLSDSGFYLCAWDRQSSYEQYFGPGTRLTVT.

This clone turned up a few times. The chain couples TRBV28 to TRBJ2-2; 7 bases agree with TRBD2. Germline V gene lookup returns CDR1 MDHEN and CDR2 SYDVKM. J gave up 4 bases and V 7 bases, and 6 bases lay outside the gene matches. The CDR3 consists of 14 residues. CDR3 region: CASKRAGVTGELFF. The CDR3 nucleotides read TGTGCCAGCAAGCGGGCGGGAGTCACCGGGGAGCTGTTTTTT.

The chain links TRBV29-1 to TRBJ2-5; a weak D match, TRBD1 (6 bases). CDR3 length: 14 residues. The germline V gene encodes CDR1 SQVTM and CDR2 ANQGSEA. V was shortened by 6 bases and J by 6 bases, with 20 bases between the two germline ends. This CDR3 is CSVAQGPIGQTQYF. The CDR3 region has the DNA TGCAGCGTCGCACAGGGTCCAATCGGACAGACCCAGTACTTC.

The V gene is TRBV12-5, the J gene TRBJ1-1, with a weak D call TRBD1 (6 bases). The CDR3 loop spans 14 amino acids. The V gene's germline CDR1 is LGHNT and CDR2 FRNRAP. Trimming pared 6 bases from V and 10 bases from J, leaving 21 bases between. CDR3: CASGPSGVGGGAFF. CDR3 DNA sequence: TGTGCTAGTGGCCCCAGCGGGGTAGGGGGGGGAGCTTTCTTT.

This chain uses TRBV13 with TRBJ2-3; weak D call: TRBD2 (5 bases). V was shortened by 3 bases and J by 1 base, with 11 bases between the two germline ends. Germline CDR1 and CDR2: PRHDT and FYEKMQ (reference sequence). The CDR3 runs to 15 residues. The CDR3 loop is CASSLRISGTDTQYF. CDR3 coding DNA: TGTGCCAGCAGCTTGCGAATTAGCGGCACAGATACGCAGTATTTT.

This clone has a handful of counts. The chain couples TRBV7-9 to TRBJ2-7, with 7 bases that match TRBD2. The CDR3 consists of 14 residues. The ends lost 3 bases at V and 0 bases at J; junction bases unmatched: 2. Germline V gene data show CDR1 as SEHNR and CDR2 as FQNEAQ (reference sequence). CDR3 residues: CASSLGGNSYEQYF. CDR3 DNA sequence: TGTGCCAGCAGCTTGGGAGGGAACTCCTACGAGCAGTACTTC.

The chain has TRBV6-2 or TRBV6-3 and TRBJ1-6, with a weak D call TRBD1 (6 bases). The germline CDR1 and CDR2 sequences are MNHEY and SVGEGT. The CDR3 consists of 17 residues. V lost 5 bases and J 0 bases, leaving 14 bases between the germline ends. CDR3 sequence: CASSTPGQSSYNSPLHF. The CDR3 region has the DNA TGTGCCAGCAGTACTCCGGGACAAAGCTCCTATAATTCACCCCTCCACTTT.

The CDR3 DNA reads as TGTGCCACCAGTGATTTTATCCTAGCGGCAGCCTACGAGCAGTACTTC. Amino acid sequence: CATSDFILAAAYEQYF. The rearrangement joins TRBV24-1 to TRBJ2-7, with 7 bases aligning to TRBD2. The CDR3 covers 16 residues. Germline CDR1 is KGHDR and CDR2 is SFDVKD. J lost 2 bases, V lost 1 base, and 7 bases had no gene match.

This rearrangement joins TRBV20-1 to TRBJ2-7; D is uncertain. Trimming removed 2 bases from V and 7 bases from J, with 9 bases in between. The CDR3 is 11 residues long. CDR1 DFQATT and CDR2 SNEGSKA come from the germline V gene (reference sequence). For the CDR3, the DNA is TGCAGTGCTAGAACCTTGGGGGAGCAGTACTTC. Amino acid sequence: CSARTLGEQYF.

This rearrangement joins TRBV27 to TRBJ1-4; 7 bases are a match to TRBD1. This CDR3 has 14 amino acids. Germline lookup yields CDR1 MNHEY and CDR2 SMNVEV (reference sequence). With 8 bases clipped from V and 4 bases from J, the junction kept 7 bases outside the gene matches. CDR3 sequence (DNA): TGTGCCAGCGCAAGACAGGGTAGTAATGAAAAACTGTTTTTT. Its protein product is CASARQGSNEKLFF.

The chain couples TRBV18 to TRBJ2-1; the D gene could be TRBD1 or TRBD2 (5 bases each). Trimming stripped 4 bases from V and 0 bases from J, with 19 bases between. Germline-derived CDR1 and CDR2 are KGHSH and LQKENI. This CDR3 comprises 18 residues. Here the CDR3 DNA reads TGTGCCAGCTCACTCCTCTCCGGGACGGCAAGCTCCTACAATGAGCAGTTCTTC. Amino acids: CASSLLSGTASSYNEQFF.

The chain combines TRBV7-2 with TRBJ2-1, with D possibly matching TRBD2 (6 bases). The CDR3 has 13 residues. CDR1 and CDR2 (germline): SGHTA, FQGNSA. The ends were cut back, 4 bases at V and 7 bases at J, with 11 bases in the middle. CDR3 loop: CASSSRDLNEQFF. CDR3 sequence (DNA): TGTGCCAGCAGCTCCAGGGACTTGAATGAGCAGTTCTTC.

This chain uses TRBV6-5 with TRBJ2-3; D gene unclear. Per germline, CDR1 MNHEY and CDR2 SVGAGI. The germline V and J ends were trimmed by 9 bases and 4 bases, with 17 bases remaining between them. The CDR3 runs 14 residues. The DNA of the CDR3 is TGTGCCAGTGGGGAACACGAGCTCCCAGATACGCAGTATTTT. Protein sequence: CASGEHELPDTQYF.

The chain couples TRBV19 to TRBJ2-2; D gene uncertain. V lost 5 bases, J lost 8 bases, and 9 bases lay in between. Germline-derived CDR1 and CDR2 are LNHDA and SQIVND (reference sequence). The CDR3 extends over 12 amino acids. CDR3 loop: CASSPQVGELFF. In DNA, the CDR3 is TGTGCCAGTAGTCCCCAAGTTGGGGAGCTGTTTTTT.